The 11 T cell receptor beta chains below come from one sample, sequenced in a study of cytomegalovirus exposure and HLA in healthy donors. Primers included in the PCR were 60 Vbeta and 13 Jbeta primers. Libraries were prepared by immunoSEQ multiplex PCR; TCRdb keeps only in-frame clonotypes and omits some of them. The table lists 95,000 to 150,000 clones. The sequenced material came from PBMCs. The receptor set was obtained from a man between 18 and 35 years old in good health and CMV-seronegative.

V is TRBV7-9 and J is TRBJ1-1; 9 bases map to TRBD1. The junction had 12 bases not matched to a gene; V was cut back by 6 bases and J by 4 bases. The CDR3 is 16 residues long. Germline values: CDR1 SEHNR, CDR2 FQNEAQ (reference sequence). The DNA of the CDR3 is TGTGCCAGCAGGCCTCTCATACAGGGGGCGGTCACTGAAGCTTTCTTT. Translating it yields CASRPLIQGAVTEAFF. Variable domain in full (rest from reference TRBV7-9 and TRBJ1-1): DTGVSQNPRHKITKRGQNVTFRCDPISEHNRLYWYRQTLGQGPEFLTYFQNEAQLEKSRLLSDRFSAERPKGSFSTLEIQRTEQGDSAMYLCASRPLIQGAVTEAFFGQGTRLTVV.

This rearrangement joins TRBV4-2 to TRBJ2-1, with a tentative D call TRBD2 (6 bases). Trimming removed 3 bases at V and 8 bases at J, with 20 bases between. Germline V gene sequence: CDR1 LGHNA, CDR2 YNFKEQ. The CDR3 loop spans 16 amino acids. CDR3 loop: CASSHPSGLRADEQFF. In DNA, the CDR3 is TGTGCCAGCAGCCATCCCTCGGGACTCCGGGCAGATGAGCAGTTCTTC.

The chain has TRBV5-5 and TRBJ1-5; D remains ambiguous. Per the germline V gene, CDR1 is SGHKS and CDR2 is YYEKEE (reference sequence). V was clipped by 0 bases and J by 0 bases, with 10 bases between them. The CDR3 runs to 16 residues. Written as DNA, the CDR3 is TGTGCCAGCAGCTTGGAAGGCGGATATAGCAATCAGCCCCAGCATTTT. Protein product: CASSLEGGYSNQPQHF.

V and J are TRBV19 and TRBJ1-2; D is perhaps TRBD1 (5 bases). V lost 3 bases, J lost 8 bases, and 10 bases lay in between. In germline, CDR1 is LNHDA, CDR2 SQIVND (reference sequence). The CDR3 length is 12 residues. Written as DNA, the CDR3 is TGTGCCAGTAGTATTCGGCAGGGAGGCTACACCTTC. Translated: CASSIRQGGYTF.

The V call is TRBV9, the J call TRBJ2-1; D is perhaps TRBD2 (5 bases). V lost 2 bases and J lost 9, with 12 bases in between. Germline V CDR1 and CDR2: SGDLS, YYNGEE. This CDR3 contains 13 residues. Here the CDR3 DNA reads TGTGCCAGCAGCGTCGGGGTCGCGGTTGAGCAGTTCTTC. It specifies CASSVGVAVEQFF.

The chain joins TRBV7-9 to TRBJ1-3; a possible D gene is TRBD1 (5 bases). Germline CDR1 and CDR2: SEHNR and FQNEAQ (reference sequence). The CDR3 extends over 13 amino acids. Between the trimmed V and J ends, which lost 4 bases and 4 bases, there was a span of 8 bases. The CDR3 DNA reads TGTGCCAGCAGCTCGGGGGTCGGAAACACCATATATTTT. Translated, it gives CASSSGVGNTIYF.

The chain is built from TRBV5-1 and TRBJ2-7; TRBD1 is a possible D gene (6 bases). The CDR3 is made up of 13 amino acids. Trimming removed 5 bases from V and 6 bases from J, with 15 bases in between. Germline V gene lookup returns CDR1 SGHRS and CDR2 YFSETQ. The CDR3 reads CASSLVQGSEQYF. The CDR3 DNA reads TGCGCCAGCAGTCTAGTACAGGGAAGCGAGCAGTACTTC.

The chain couples TRBV7-9 to TRBJ2-7; maybe TRBD1 (6 bases). The V gene lost 5 bases and the J gene lost 0 bases, with 11 bases spanning the gap. This CDR3 spans 14 amino acids. Germline V lookup: CDR1 SEHNR, CDR2 FQNEAQ (reference sequence). The CDR3 spells CASSRRDISYEQYF. DNA for the CDR3: TGTGCCAGCAGCCGCAGGGACATCTCCTACGAGCAGTACTTC.

The V and J genes are TRBV19 and TRBJ1-1; D is perhaps TRBD1 (6 bases). The germline CDR1 and CDR2 sequences are LNHDA and SQIVND (reference sequence). The CDR3 is made up of 13 amino acids. V was cut by 7 bases and J by 2 bases, with 11 bases left in between. CDR3 in amino acids: CASNPDRNTEAFF. The DNA for the CDR3 is TGTGCCAGTAACCCGGACAGAAACACTGAAGCTTTCTTT.

The chain combines TRBV9 with TRBJ2-5; 12 nucleotides align to TRBD2. The V gene's germline CDR1 is SGDLS and CDR2 YYNGEE. The J segment lost 3 bases and the V segment lost 2 bases, leaving 8 bases of the junction unmatched. CDR3 length: 17 residues. The CDR3 DNA reads as TGTGCCAGCAGCGTCGGACTAGCGGGAAGGGAAGAAGAGACCCAGTACTTC. Translation: CASSVGLAGREEETQYF.

V gene TRBV7-9 combines with J gene TRBJ2-5; D is uncertain. CDR1 is SEHNR and CDR2 is FQNEAQ in the germline V gene (reference sequence). There are 14 residues in the CDR3. Trimming removed 3 bases at V and 1 base at J, with 9 bases between. The CDR3 nucleotides are TGTGCCAGCAGCTTCCAGGAAATCCAAGAGACCCAGTACTTC. Its protein product is CASSFQEIQETQYF.